This T cell receptor beta chain was recorded in a study of identical twins. This clonotype was seen a handful of times. The antigen remains unidentified. A single record per CDR3 protein comes from TCRdb applying MiXCR to the 5' RACE reads. This table has approximately 600,000 distinct CDR3 sequences, around a tenth appearing once. Overall study findings and caveats: It was possible that invariant MAIT and iNKT cells partly confounded the zero-insertion analyses.

Separately, the same data were catalogued under a study of yellow fever vaccine responses in identical twins. That source adds: As reported, the vaccine T cell response of twins seemed partly convergent and partly personalized.

The sequence came from a woman aged 18-29 years in good health. Input material: PBMCs.

CDR3 protein: CASSEYFAGGPSGELFF. The CDR3 nucleotides are TGTGCCAGCAGTGAATATTTCGCGGGAGGGCCCTCCGGGGAGCTGTTTTTT. The chain employs TRBV25-1 and TRBJ2-2; 9 nucleotides match TRBD2. V was clipped by 0 bases and J by 6 bases; unmatched bases: 8. From germline, CDR1 is MGHDK and CDR2 SYGVNS. CDR3 length: 17 amino acids.